The 24 T cell receptor beta chains reported below all come from one sample, sequenced in a study of regulatory and conventional T cells in RAG deficiency (dated by TCRdb to about 2017). Before genomic DNA extraction, conventional CD4+ T cells were purified from blood as CD25-low CD127-high cells. Libraries were built with the immunoSEQ multiplex PCR assay. TCRdb carries this immuneACCESS record with in-frame sequences only. Its versions omit some clonotypes, under half of them owing to an unresolved V gene in the studies checked, with the rest unexplained. For this sample there are fewer than 30,000 clones; about 95% appear just once. Of the sample, 0.15% to 0.2% is held by the ten largest clones. The same data also contributed to another study, on regulatory T cells. The second study, in turn, reports: The multiplex PCR used 52 forward TRBV primers and 13 reverse TRBJ primers, with assay-based and computational corrections for amplification bias.

The sequenced material came from CD25- CD4+ T cells sorted from blood. The receptors originated from a human donor in good health.

Here the CDR3 DNA reads TGTGCCAGCAGTGAACAGGCCGCAACTAATGAAAAACTGTTTTTT. It specifies CASSEQAATNEKLFF. This rearrangement joins TRBV6-1 to TRBJ1-4; D uncertain. Between the trimmed V and J ends, which lost 2 bases and 0 bases, there was a span of 7 bases. This CDR3 spans 15 amino acids. CDR1 and CDR2 (germline): MNHNS, SASEGT.

V gene TRBV19 combines with J gene TRBJ1-4; D unresolved. The germline V gene encodes CDR1 LNHDA and CDR2 SQIVND (reference sequence). Trimming removed 5 bases at V and 7 bases at J, with 11 bases between. This CDR3 is built from 13 residues. The CDR3 DNA follows: TGTGCCAGTAGTTCGCAGGTCGGTGAAAAACTGTTTTTT. Its protein is CASSSQVGEKLFF.

For this clone: This CDR3 is also generated by other DNA sequences in the sample. J is TRBJ1-6 and V is TRBV6-5; D not certain. The germline V gene encodes CDR1 MNHEY and CDR2 SVGAGI. Trimming removed 4 bases from V and 5 bases from J, with 6 bases in between. The CDR3 loop spans 13 amino acids. CDR3 loop: CASSFENNSPLHF. DNA of the CDR3: TGTGCCAGCAGTTTCGAGAATAATTCACCCCTCCACTTT.

V and J are TRBV7-6 and TRBJ2-7; TRBD2 matches at 10 bases. Germline CDR1 reads SGHVS; CDR2 reads FNYEAQ. With 1 base clipped from V and 4 bases from J, the junction kept 1 base outside the gene matches. This CDR3 has 14 residues. The CDR3 region is CASSLVAGGYEQYF. The CDR3 DNA reads TGTGCCAGCAGCTTAGTAGCGGGGGGATACGAGCAGTACTTC.

This chain uses TRBV7-2 with TRBJ2-3; tentative D call: TRBD1 (5 bases). The CDR3 totals 17 residues. V was cut by 4 bases and J by 0 bases, with 17 bases left in between. Germline V gene data show CDR1 as SGHTA and CDR2 as FQGNSA. The CDR3 region has the DNA TGTGCCAGCAGCTCCTACTTTCTAGGGGCTAGCACAGATACGCAGTATTTT. As protein: CASSSYFLGASTDTQYF. Complete variable domain (other parts from reference TRBV7-2 and TRBJ2-3): GAGVSQSPSNKVTEKGKDVELRCDPISGHTALYWYRQSLGQGLEFLIYFQGNSAPDKSGLPSDRFSAERTGGSVSTLTIQRTQQEDSAVYLCASSSYFLGASTDTQYFGPGTRLTVL.

This chain connects TRBV6-1 to TRBJ1-2; no clear D gene. V gave up 2 bases and J gave up 4 bases, with 23 bases separating them. There are 18 residues in the CDR3. Germline V lookup: CDR1 MNHNS, CDR2 SASEGT. CDR3 in amino acids: CASSETFGSRRVLYGYTF. The CDR3 DNA reads TGTGCCAGCAGTGAAACATTTGGAAGTCGCCGGGTCCTCTATGGCTACACCTTC.

The J gene is TRBJ2-7, the V gene TRBV19; tentatively, D is TRBD1 (7 bases). The CDR3 has 15 residues. Looked up from germline, CDR1 is LNHDA and CDR2 is SQIVND (reference sequence). The V end lost 6 bases, the J end lost 1 base, and 16 bases lay between the germline ends. The CDR3 region has the DNA TGTGCCAGTAGGGAGGGGGCAGGGAATTCCTACGAGCAGTACTTC. It specifies CASREGAGNSYEQYF.

In this sample, this clone turned up a few times. Other DNA sequences of this sample code for an identical CDR3. The CDR3 DNA reads TGTGCCAGCAGCTTGAGCGGGGGAATATATAATTCACCCCTCCACTTT. Amino acid sequence: CASSLSGGIYNSPLHF. The rearrangement joins TRBV5-8 to TRBJ1-6; a possible D gene is TRBD1 (5 bases). Germline V lookup: CDR1 SGHTS, CDR2 YDEGEE. CDR3 length equals 16 residues. Trimming took off 1 base at V and 4 bases at J, with 12 bases between the two ends.

The chain recombines TRBV18 with TRBJ1-1; D uncertain. Germline CDR1 and CDR2: KGHSH and LQKENI. V was cut by 1 base and J by 4 bases, with 7 bases left in between. The CDR3 totals 13 residues. The CDR3 region is CASSPRSGTEAFF. DNA for the CDR3: TGTGCCAGCTCACCACGATCGGGCACTGAAGCTTTCTTT.

The J gene is TRBJ1-5, the V gene TRBV30; D remains ambiguous. This CDR3 contains 14 residues. Germline-derived CDR1 and CDR2 are GTSNPN and SVGIG (reference sequence). Trimming shortened V by 1 base and J by 4 bases, and 11 bases separated the two germline ends. The CDR3: CAWSGEALNQPQHF. The CDR3 DNA reads TGTGCCTGGAGTGGGGAGGCGCTGAATCAGCCCCAGCATTTT.

This chain links TRBV28 with TRBJ2-5; 9 bases align to TRBD1. The J call may be mistaken, given a closer DNA end match to TRBJ2-7. In germline, CDR1 is MDHEN, CDR2 SYDVKM. This CDR3 is built from 13 residues. The CDR3 DNA reads as TGTGCCAGCAGATTGGGACAGGGCTACGAGCAGTACTTC. Translated: CASRLGQGYEQYF.

V is TRBV6-6 and J is TRBJ2-5, with no clear D. V lost 0 bases to trimming and J lost 1 base, with 12 bases between them. The germline gives CDR1 MNHNY, CDR2 SVGAGI (reference sequence). The CDR3 totals 16 residues. The CDR3 reads CASSYSVPSLQETQYF. The DNA of the CDR3 is TGTGCCAGCAGTTACTCTGTACCATCACTCCAAGAGACCCAGTACTTC.

The chain uses TRBV2 and TRBJ2-5; D is unresolved. CDR1 and CDR2 (germline): SNHLY, FYNNEI. Trimming stripped 1 base from V and 4 bases from J, with 10 bases between. CDR3 length: 14 residues. CDR3 in DNA: TGTGCCAGCAGTGAAGGACACTCGAGAGAGACCCAGTACTTC. Residues: CASSEGHSRETQYF.

This clone was detected only once. The chain carries TRBV5-5 and TRBJ1-2; 7 bases line up with TRBD1. The CDR3 totals 14 residues. Unmatched junction bases numbered 7, after V lost 5 bases and J lost 3 bases. Germline CDR1 SGHKS, CDR2 YYEKEE (reference sequence). The chain's CDR3 is CASSFSTGDYGYTF. DNA for the CDR3: TGTGCCAGCAGTTTCTCAACAGGGGACTATGGCTACACCTTC.

The V and J genes are TRBV7-9 and TRBJ1-1; 8 nucleotides agree with TRBD1. V dropped 4 bases and J dropped 4; count of bases not matched to a gene: 8. The CDR3 length is 15 residues. Germline V CDR1 and CDR2: SEHNR, FQNEAQ (reference sequence). CDR3 coding DNA: TGTGCCAGCAGCTCCCCACAGGGGGTAATCACTGAAGCTTTCTTT. This translates into CASSSPQGVITEAFF.

This chain connects TRBV5-1 to TRBJ2-1, with TRBD1 matching 9 bases. The CDR3 length is 16 residues. Trimming cost V 4 bases and J 0 bases; bases outside gene matches: 5. Germline assignment: CDR1 SGHRS and CDR2 YFSETQ. In nucleotides, the CDR3 is TGCGCCAGCAGCAGGGGACAGGGTCTCTCCTACAATGAGCAGTTCTTC. This gives the protein CASSRGQGLSYNEQFF.

V usage is TRBV18 and J usage is TRBJ1-2; 9 bases are shared with TRBD1. CDR3 size: 16 residues. The V gene's germline CDR1 is KGHSH and CDR2 LQKENI. V lost 2 bases and J lost 4; bases outside the gene matches: 8. Written as DNA, the CDR3 is TGTGCCAGCTCACCAGGGATCGGGACAGGGCCCTATGGCTACACCTTC. The encoded protein is CASSPGIGTGPYGYTF.

The V and J genes are TRBV28 and TRBJ1-1; a possible D gene is TRBD1 (5 bases). V was shortened by 7 bases and J by 5 bases, with 14 bases between the two germline ends. The CDR3 consists of 13 residues. Germline lookup yields CDR1 MDHEN and CDR2 SYDVKM. DNA for the CDR3: TGTGCCAGCAAGGCCAGGGAAGTTACTGAAGCTTTCTTT. It translates to CASKAREVTEAFF.

J is TRBJ1-4 and V is TRBV7-2; 10 bases are a match to TRBD1. The CDR3 extends over 15 amino acids. Trimming cost V 5 bases and J 6 bases; bases outside gene matches: 6. Germline V gene sequence: CDR1 SGHTA, CDR2 FQGNSA. The CDR3 DNA sequence: TGTGCCAGCAGCGGGGACAGGGGATGGGATGAAAAACTGTTTTTT. Protein sequence: CASSGDRGWDEKLFF.

The chain employs TRBV29-1 and TRBJ2-7; D is perhaps TRBD2 (5 bases). Germline V gene lookup returns CDR1 SQVTM and CDR2 ANQGSEA. The CDR3 is 15 amino acids. Trimming cost V 7 bases and J 2 bases, with 21 bases left between them. The CDR3 nucleotides are TGCAGCGCCATGAGAGCGGCAGGCGGACCCTACGAGCAGTACTTC. It is translated as CSAMRAAGGPYEQYF.

The chain has TRBV27 and TRBJ2-3; 14 positions agree with TRBD2. Germline CDR1 MNHEY, CDR2 SMNVEV (reference sequence). The J segment lost 8 bases and the V segment lost 2 bases, leaving 9 bases of the junction unmatched. The CDR3 runs to 17 residues. The CDR3 nucleotides are TGTGCCAGCAGTTTAATCGGGAGGACTAGCGGGGGGACTACGCAGTATTTT. Translating gives CASSLIGRTSGGTTQYF.

This chain links TRBV11-1 with TRBJ1-2, with a possible D match to TRBD1 (5 bases). CDR1 and CDR2 (germline): SGHAT, FQDESV (reference sequence). The germline V and J ends were trimmed by 5 bases and 0 bases, with 19 bases remaining between them. This CDR3 has 17 residues. CDR3 in DNA: TGTGCCAGCAGCGTAAATCCACACCTGACAGCTAACTATGGCTACACCTTC. This translates into CASSVNPHLTANYGYTF.

The genes are TRBV28 and TRBJ1-4, with a possible D match to TRBD1 (6 bases). Germline loops: CDR1 MDHEN, CDR2 SYDVKM. This CDR3 region has 18 residues. Trimming shortened V by 4 bases and J by 0 bases, and 18 bases separated the two germline ends. The CDR3 sequence is CASSSARGGYATNEKLFF. DNA for the CDR3: TGTGCCAGCAGTTCCGCCCGAGGGGGTTATGCAACTAATGAAAAACTGTTTTTT.

This clone was seen a single time. V is TRBV4-2 and J is TRBJ2-7; 10 nucleotides agree with TRBD2. Unmatched junction bases numbered 5, after V lost 0 bases and J lost 3 bases. This CDR3 contains 16 residues. Germline lookup yields CDR1 LGHNA and CDR2 YNFKEQ. The CDR3 DNA follows: TGTGCCAGCAGCCAAGATCAAGCGGGGGGGTTCTACGAGCAGTACTTC. This sequence encodes CASSQDQAGGFYEQYF.